Each of the 25 T cell receptor beta chains below was sequenced from the same sample in a study of blood T cell repertoires in COVID-19. Sequenced by immunoSEQ multiplex PCR; TCRdb stores in-frame clones only, minus some. The table lists about 250,000 clones, about 85% of them singletons, with less than 3% in the top ten. The sample comprised PBMCs or T cells enriched from blood (not recorded which). The receptor source for this set is a woman aged 50 to 65 who had recovered from COVID-19.

This chain uses TRBV24-1 with TRBJ1-2; 8 bases map to TRBD1. The J segment lost 8 bases and the V segment lost 2 bases, leaving 9 bases of the junction unmatched. The length of the CDR3 is 15 residues. Per the germline V gene, CDR1 is KGHDR and CDR2 is SFDVKD. CDR3 protein: CATSDSRAGGGGYTF. The CDR3 nucleotides read TGTGCCACCAGTGATTCTCGAGCAGGGGGCGGGGGCTACACCTTC.

V and J are TRBV29-1 and TRBJ2-1, with 9 bases lining up with TRBD2. The CDR3 spans 16 residues. V shed 6 bases and J 3 bases; nucleotides not matched to a gene: 12. Germline V CDR1 and CDR2: SQVTM, ANQGSEA. DNA for the CDR3: TGCAGCGTGCTAATCAGACTAGCGGATCACTACAATGAGCAGTTCTTC. Its protein product is CSVLIRLADHYNEQFF.

The genes are TRBV2 and TRBJ2-2; 9 bases align to TRBD2. The length of the CDR3 is 13 residues. V shed 8 bases and J 7 bases; nucleotides not matched to a gene: 5. Per germline, CDR1 SNHLY and CDR2 FYNNEI. The CDR3 spells CASEGLANGELFF. The CDR3 DNA follows: TGTGCCAGCGAGGGACTAGCCAACGGGGAGCTGTTTTTT. Together with reference TRBV2 and TRBJ2-2, the CDR3 gives the full variable domain: EPEVTQTPSHQVTQMGQEVILRCVPISNHLYFYWYRQILGQKVEFLVSFYNNEISEKSEIFDDQFSVERPDGSNFTLKIRSTKLEDSAMYFCASEGLANGELFFGEGSRLTVL.

The chain carries TRBV11-3 and TRBJ2-1; 7 bases line up with TRBD2. V trimming: 1 base; J trimming: 3 bases; junction bases outside the gene matches: 9. The CDR3 runs to 17 residues. The germline CDR1 and CDR2 sequences are SGHNT and YENEEA. DNA of the CDR3: TGTGCCAGCAGCTTAGCTCTCCCCGGGACTATCTACAATGAGCAGTTCTTC. This translates into CASSLALPGTIYNEQFF. The entire variable domain, with the rest obtained from reference TRBV11-3 and TRBJ2-1, is as follows: EAGVVQSPRYKIIEKKQPVAFWCNPISGHNTLYWYLQNLGQGPELLIRYENEEAVDDSQLPKDRFSAERLKGVDSTLKIQPAELGDSAVYLCASSLALPGTIYNEQFFGPGTRLTVL.

This chain links TRBV5-6 with TRBJ1-1; 9 positions agree with TRBD1. The junction had 5 bases not matched to a gene; V was cut back by 4 bases and J by 1 base. Per germline, CDR1 SGHDT and CDR2 YYEEEE. The CDR3 sequence is 15 residues long. The CDR3 nucleotides are TGTGCCAGCAGCGAACAGGGGGCAGCGAACACTGAAGCTTTCTTT. Its translation is CASSEQGAANTEAFF.

This chain connects TRBV28 to TRBJ2-7, with a weak D call TRBD2 (6 bases). V lost 5 bases and J 3 bases, leaving 14 bases between the germline ends. There are 14 residues in the CDR3. CDR1 MDHEN and CDR2 SYDVKM come from the germline V gene. DNA of the CDR3: TGTGCCAGCAGTACTCGGACTATGGGCTACGAGCAGTACTTC. This sequence encodes CASSTRTMGYEQYF.

V usage is TRBV5-1 and J usage is TRBJ2-7; no definite D call. From germline, CDR1 is SGHRS and CDR2 YFSETQ. Deletions cut 1 base from V and 0 bases from J, with 8 bases between. This CDR3 has 14 amino acids. CDR3 bases: TGCGCCAGCAGCTTGAGCCCTCCCTCCTACGAGCAGTACTTC. Translating it yields CASSLSPPSYEQYF.

The chain combines TRBV19 with TRBJ2-2, with 8 bases matching TRBD2. This CDR3 is 16 amino acids long. Trimming took 9 bases from V and 8 from J; bases not matched to a gene: 17. Looked up from germline, CDR1 is LNHDA and CDR2 is SQIVND (reference sequence). The CDR3 loop reads CASHRGGTSGYGELFF. For the CDR3, the DNA is TGTGCCAGCCATCGAGGGGGGACTAGTGGGTATGGGGAGCTGTTTTTT.

V is TRBV29-1 and J is TRBJ1-4; no reliable D call. Looked up from germline, CDR1 is SQVTM and CDR2 is ANQGSEA. Deletions cut 7 bases from V and 4 bases from J, with 7 bases between. The CDR3 has 11 amino acids. The CDR3 DNA follows: TGCAGCGGCAGATATAATGAAAAACTGTTTTTT. As protein: CSGRYNEKLFF.

V usage is TRBV30 and J usage is TRBJ2-7; D is perhaps TRBD1 (6 bases). Germline assignment: CDR1 GTSNPN and CDR2 SVGIG (reference sequence). This CDR3 comprises 15 residues. Trimming removed 5 bases from V and 2 bases from J, with 19 bases in between. The CDR3 DNA follows: TGTGCCTGGCGATCAGGGGCAAGCAAGGCCTACGAGCAGTACTTC. Its translation: CAWRSGASKAYEQYF.

The rearrangement uses TRBV11-2 and TRBJ2-3; 14 nucleotides match TRBD2. Trimming removed 5 bases from V and 4 bases from J; junction bases left unmatched: 5. The length of the CDR3 is 16 residues. CDR1 is SGHAT, CDR2 FQNNGV, per germline. The CDR3 bases are TGTGCCAGCAGCGTTGGGACTAGCGGGAGCTCAGATACGCAGTATTTT. Its protein product is CASSVGTSGSSDTQYF.

CDR3 nucleotide sequence: TGTGCCAGCAGTGACAGGGAATACTATGGCTACACCTTC. Amino acid sequence: CASSDREYYGYTF. The chain uses TRBV2 and TRBJ1-2; TRBD1 is a possible D gene (5 bases). Germline CDR1 and CDR2: SNHLY and FYNNEI. Trimming pared 3 bases from V and 3 bases from J, leaving 8 bases between. This CDR3 contains 13 residues. The complete variable domain, with remaining parts taken from reference TRBV2 and TRBJ1-2, reads EPEVTQTPSHQVTQMGQEVILRCVPISNHLYFYWYRQILGQKVEFLVSFYNNEISEKSEIFDDQFSVERPDGSNFTLKIRSTKLEDSAMYFCASSDREYYGYTFGSGTRLTVV.

V and J are TRBV11-2 and TRBJ2-6; D possibly corresponds to TRBD1 (6 bases). The CDR3 runs to 15 residues. Germline V CDR1 and CDR2: SGHAT, FQNNGV. V shed 0 bases and J shed 5 bases, with 8 bases lying between them. The CDR3 region is CASSLEGARANVLTF. DNA for the CDR3: TGTGCCAGCAGCTTAGAGGGGGCCCGGGCCAACGTCCTGACTTTC.

The J gene is TRBJ2-7, the V gene TRBV11-2; D possibly corresponds to TRBD1 (5 bases). The ends were cut back, 3 bases at V and 7 bases at J, with 19 bases in the middle. Per germline, CDR1 SGHAT and CDR2 FQNNGV. The CDR3 runs 15 residues. CDR3 DNA sequence: TGTGCCAGCAGCTTCTCCTTACAGGCCTTCGGAGAGCAGTACTTC. Protein: CASSFSLQAFGEQYF.

In the case of this clone: At the DNA level, this CDR3 is encoded by other sequences in the same sample as well. This sequence joins TRBV19 and TRBJ2-7; TRBD2 matches at 14 bases. Germline V CDR1 and CDR2: LNHDA, SQIVND (reference sequence). J lost 4 bases, V lost 6 bases, and 5 bases had no gene match. CDR3 length: 15 residues. The CDR3 DNA reads TGTGCCAGTAGCCGACTAGCGGGAGGGAGTTACGAGCAGTACTTC. It yields the protein CASSRLAGGSYEQYF.

The chain links TRBV7-2 to TRBJ1-2, with a tentative D call TRBD1 (6 bases). This CDR3 region has 13 residues. Trimming took off 8 bases at V and 8 bases at J, with 18 bases between the two ends. The V gene's germline CDR1 is SGHTA and CDR2 FQGNSA. CDR3 residues: CASSRGIGDGYTF. The CDR3 DNA reads TGTGCCAGCTCGAGGGGGATCGGGGACGGCTACACCTTC.

J is TRBJ1-2 and V is TRBV3-1 (or the pseudogene TRBV3-2); possibly TRBD1 for D (6 bases). V was shortened by 3 bases and J by 0 bases, with 8 bases between the two germline ends. Germline V lookup: CDR1 LGHDT, CDR2 YNNKEL (reference sequence). The CDR3 length is 14 residues. The CDR3 sequence: CASSQRGTNYGYTF. The CDR3 coding sequence is TGTGCCAGCAGCCAGAGGGGGACTAACTATGGCTACACCTTC.

V gene TRBV24-1 combines with J gene TRBJ2-1; 7 bases match TRBD1. CDR1 KGHDR and CDR2 SFDVKD come from the germline V gene. V lost 4 bases and J lost 2; bases outside the gene matches: 4. The CDR3 sequence is 15 residues long. The CDR3 DNA follows: TGTGCCACCAGTGACCAGGGACAGCCCTACAATGAGCAGTTCTTC. Translating it yields CATSDQGQPYNEQFF.

The rearrangement links TRBV28 to TRBJ2-2; D ambiguous. Trimming removed 1 base at V and 0 bases at J, with 6 bases between. Germline CDR1 is MDHEN and CDR2 is SYDVKM. This CDR3 region has 15 residues. This chain's CDR3 is CASSLLTTNTGELFF. The CDR3, as DNA: TGTGCCAGCAGTTTATTGACAACGAACACCGGGGAGCTGTTTTTT.

A word on this clone: This CDR3 is also generated by other DNA sequences in the sample. This chain links TRBV27 with TRBJ2-1, with 11 positions matching TRBD2. Germline V gene sequence: CDR1 MNHEY, CDR2 SMNVEV (reference sequence). The CDR3 runs to 15 residues. Germline trimming cut 4 bases from V and 2 bases from J; bases unmatched to any gene: 1. CDR3 sequence: CASSSTSGTYNEQFF. CDR3 coding DNA: TGTGCCAGCAGTTCGACTAGCGGGACCTACAATGAGCAGTTCTTC.

The chain combines TRBV7-2 with TRBJ1-1, with unresolved D. The V end lost 2 bases, the J end lost 1 base, and 14 bases lay between the germline ends. Germline loops: CDR1 SGHTA, CDR2 FQGNSA. This CDR3 is built from 16 residues. CDR3 loop: CASSLMQRGGNTEAFF. The CDR3 DNA is TGTGCCAGCAGCTTAATGCAACGTGGAGGGAACACTGAAGCTTTCTTT.

The chain combines TRBV9 with TRBJ1-1; D is unclear. The V and J ends lost 0 bases and 3 bases respectively, with 9 bases between them. The CDR3 runs to 14 residues. Germline V gene sequence: CDR1 SGDLS, CDR2 YYNGEE. The CDR3 DNA reads as TGTGCCAGCAGCGTAGGCATCGCGGACACTGAAGCTTTCTTT. Amino acid sequence: CASSVGIADTEAFF. The full variable domain, with the rest looked up from reference TRBV9 and TRBJ1-1, is DSGVTQTPKHLITATGQRVTLRCSPRSGDLSVYWYQQSLDQGLQFLIQYYNGEERAKGNILERFSAQQFPDLHSELNLSSLELGDSALYFCASSVGIADTEAFFGQGTRLTVV.

The CDR3 sequence: CASSQGIAYTGELFF. DNA of the CDR3: TGTGCCAGCAGCCAAGGTATAGCTTACACCGGGGAGCTGTTTTTT. The gene calls are TRBV3-1 (or the pseudogene TRBV3-2) and TRBJ2-2, with D hard to call. The germline V and J ends were trimmed by 1 base and 3 bases, with 9 bases remaining between them. The CDR3 extends over 15 amino acids. From germline, CDR1 is LGHDT and CDR2 YNNKEL (reference sequence).

This clone was detected a few times. The chain is built from TRBV18 and TRBJ2-2; TRBD1 aligns across 11 bases. V trimming: 3 bases; J trimming: 7 bases; junction bases outside the gene matches: 4. The CDR3 sequence is 15 residues long. CDR1 and CDR2 from the germline V gene are KGHSH and LQKENI. The CDR3 nucleotides are TGTGCCAGCTCACCGCCGGGACAGGGGGTCGGGGAGCTGTTTTTT. Protein: CASSPPGQGVGELFF.

The J gene is TRBJ2-7, the V gene TRBV7-3; TRBD2 matches 14 bases. J lost 2 bases, V lost 5 bases, and 2 bases had no gene match. CDR3 length equals 15 residues. The V gene's germline CDR1 is SGHTA and CDR2 FQGTGA. The CDR3 loop reads CASSLTSGRAYEQYF. The CDR3 DNA reads TGTGCCAGCAGCCTGACTAGCGGGAGGGCCTACGAGCAGTACTTC.